This entry lists 32 T cell receptor beta chains sequenced from one sample in a study of cytomegalovirus exposure and HLA in healthy donors. The repertoire was sequenced with immunoSEQ multiplex PCR; TCRdb's copy has only in-frame clones and lacks some. The repertoire holds 150,000 or so clones, with approximately 94% as singletons. Sequenced material: PBMCs. The receptors were gathered from a man in his late teens or twenties in good health and CMV-seropositive.

The chain is built from TRBV29-1 and TRBJ2-6, with 7 bases matching TRBD1. Germline values: CDR1 SQVTM, CDR2 ANQGSEA. The CDR3 totals 15 residues. The V segment lost 6 bases and the J segment 0 bases; nucleotides outside the gene matches: 5. The DNA for the CDR3 is TGCAGCGTGAGGTGGACAGGCTCTGGGGCCAACGTCCTGACTTTC. Residues: CSVRWTGSGANVLTF.

The DNA for the CDR3 is TGTGCCAGCAGCGTACGGGGGGACGGCTACAATGAGCAGTTCTTC. It codes for CASSVRGDGYNEQFF. The chain combines TRBV9 with TRBJ2-1, with 7 bases aligning to TRBD2. Trimming cost V 1 base and J 3 bases; bases outside gene matches: 4. The CDR3 loop spans 15 amino acids. Germline V gives CDR1 SGDLS, CDR2 YYNGEE.

Note on this clone: The junction does not match germline at one end; this may be a read error. The chain combines TRBV19 with TRBJ2-1, with TRBD2 identical over 9 bases. The CDR3 contains 15 residues. CDR1 is LNHDA, CDR2 SQIVND, per germline (reference sequence). This chain's CDR3 is CASSPGTSSFNEQFF. CDR3 coding DNA: TGTGCCAGTTCCCCCGGGACTAGCTCCTTCAATGAGCAGTTCTTC.

This clone was seen a few times. J is TRBJ2-1 and V is TRBV29-1; TRBD1 matches 11 bases. The V gene end was trimmed by 7 bases and the J gene end by 5 bases; junction bases not matched to a gene: 13. The CDR3 is 16 residues long. CDR1 is SQVTM, CDR2 ANQGSEA, per germline. The CDR3 reads CSARDPGQGVNNEQFF. CDR3 DNA sequence: TGCAGCGCAAGAGACCCGGGACAGGGGGTTAACAATGAGCAGTTCTTC.

The chain joins TRBV6-1 to TRBJ2-7; 7 bases align to TRBD1. The J segment lost 3 bases and the V segment lost 5 bases, leaving 4 bases of the junction unmatched. CDR3 length: 13 residues. CDR1 MNHNS and CDR2 SASEGT come from the germline V gene. The CDR3 loop is CASSKRQGYEQYF. CDR3 nucleotides: TGTGCCAGCAGTAAAAGACAGGGCTACGAGCAGTACTTC.

V and J are TRBV6-1 and TRBJ2-2; D gene ambiguous. The CDR3 consists of 13 residues. Germline CDR1 MNHNS, CDR2 SASEGT. The germline V and J ends were trimmed by 0 bases and 5 bases, with 4 bases remaining between them. The CDR3 DNA reads as TGTGCCAGCAGTGAAGCTGAGACCGGGGAGCTGTTTTTT. As protein: CASSEAETGELFF.

The chain recombines TRBV2 with TRBJ2-5; maybe TRBD1 (7 bases). The ends were cut back, 3 bases at V and 1 base at J, with 15 bases in the middle. Germline-derived CDR1 and CDR2 are SNHLY and FYNNEI. The CDR3 has 16 amino acids. CDR3 DNA: TGTGCCAGCAGTGATGGCAGGGGGGATTTCCAAGAGACCCAGTACTTC. Translated: CASSDGRGDFQETQYF. Looking up the rest from reference TRBV2 and TRBJ2-5 gives the full variable domain: EPEVTQTPSHQVTQMGQEVILRCVPISNHLYFYWYRQILGQKVEFLVSFYNNEISEKSEIFDDQFSVERPDGSNFTLKIRSTKLEDSAMYFCASSDGRGDFQETQYFGPGTRLLVL.

V gene TRBV10-1 combines with J gene TRBJ2-4; TRBD2 matches at 7 bases. Germline V CDR1 and CDR2: WNHNN, SYGVQD (reference sequence). There are 15 residues in the CDR3. V lost 1 base and J lost 8; bases outside the gene matches: 8. The CDR3 DNA reads TGCGCCAGCAGTGAGTTCTGGCGGGAGAGGTACATTCAGTACTTC. Translated: CASSEFWRERYIQYF.

The rearrangement links TRBV5-4 to TRBJ2-7; D is possibly TRBD1 (5 bases). This CDR3 has 14 residues. Per germline, CDR1 SGHNT and CDR2 YYREEE (reference sequence). V lost 1 base to trimming and J lost 3 bases, with 11 bases between them. DNA for the CDR3: TGTGCCAGCAGCTTGAGTTCGCAGGGCTACGAGCAGTACTTC. The encoded protein is CASSLSSQGYEQYF.

The rearrangement uses TRBV5-1 and TRBJ1-3, with TRBD1 identical over 9 bases. Looked up from germline, CDR1 is SGHRS and CDR2 is YFSETQ. V shed 4 bases, J shed 2 bases, and the junction held 7 bases outside the gene matches. The length of the CDR3 is 16 residues. CDR3 nucleotide sequence: TGCGCCAGCAGCGAGACAGGGGGTGAGACTGGAAACACCATATATTTT. Its protein is CASSETGGETGNTIYF.

This clone was seen just once. The rearrangement uses TRBV2 and TRBJ2-3, with no clear D. CDR3 length equals 14 residues. The V end lost 6 bases, the J end lost 1 base, and 11 bases lay between the germline ends. The germline V gene has CDR1 SNHLY and CDR2 FYNNEI. For the CDR3, the DNA is TGTGCCAGCAGAAGCGACCCTGGCACAGATACGCAGTATTTT. Protein product: CASRSDPGTDTQYF. Full variable domain (missing parts from reference TRBV2 and TRBJ2-3): EPEVTQTPSHQVTQMGQEVILRCVPISNHLYFYWYRQILGQKVEFLVSFYNNEISEKSEIFDDQFSVERPDGSNFTLKIRSTKLEDSAMYFCASRSDPGTDTQYFGPGTRLTVL.

The chain is built from TRBV21-1 and TRBJ2-1; TRBD2, the table's D call, lacks a check against the DNA. TRBV21-1 is described as a pseudogene. The CDR3 loop spans 11 amino acids. CDR3 loop: CASSKGDLGLF. In DNA, the CDR3 is TGTGCCAGCAGCAAAGGGGACTTAGGGCTCTTC.

The J gene is TRBJ2-5, the V gene TRBV11-1, with 7 nucleotides matching TRBD2. The CDR3 consists of 15 residues. The J segment lost 5 bases and the V segment lost 5 bases, leaving 11 bases of the junction unmatched. CDR1 and CDR2 (germline): SGHAT, FQDESV (reference sequence). The CDR3 DNA sequence: TGTGCCAGCAGCCCCCGCACAAGGGGAGGGGAGACCCAGTACTTC. Residues: CASSPRTRGGETQYF.

The chain recombines TRBV27 with TRBJ2-1, with TRBD2 matching 11 bases. The CDR3 sequence is 18 residues long. V lost 2 bases to trimming and J lost 0 bases; unmatched junction nucleotides: 6. Germline CDR1 is MNHEY and CDR2 is SMNVEV (reference sequence). The CDR3 region has the DNA TGTGCCAGCAGTTTAACTAGCGGGAGTCCCTACTCCTACAATGAGCAGTTCTTC. It codes for CASSLTSGSPYSYNEQFF.

The rearrangement links TRBV28 to TRBJ2-5; 7 nucleotides align to TRBD1. V lost 6 bases and J lost 3; bases outside the gene matches: 13. The CDR3 is 16 amino acids. Germline CDR1 MDHEN, CDR2 SYDVKM. The CDR3 bases are TGTGCCAGCAGCTGGGCAACAGGGGCCTCTGAAGAGACCCAGTACTTC. Translating gives CASSWATGASEETQYF.

The V call is TRBV19, the J call TRBJ1-5; TRBD1 matches at 8 bases. The CDR3 runs 16 residues. Germline-derived CDR1 and CDR2 are LNHDA and SQIVND (reference sequence). With V trimmed by 4 bases and J by 3 bases, 8 bases remained unmatched. The CDR3 nucleotides are TGTGCCAGTAGTACCAGAGACAGGGGTTACAATCAGCCCCAGCATTTT. Its translation: CASSTRDRGYNQPQHF.

V and J are TRBV6-5 and TRBJ1-2, with D uncertain. The ends were cut back, 0 bases at V and 6 bases at J, with 14 bases in the middle. The CDR3 runs 15 residues. From germline, CDR1 is MNHEY and CDR2 SVGAGI. For the CDR3, the DNA is TGTGCCAGCAGTTACTCGTCCTTCGGGGAGGATGGCTACACCTTC. It encodes CASSYSSFGEDGYTF.

There are a few counts of this clone. This chain joins TRBV28 and TRBJ1-1; TRBD1 is a possible D gene (6 bases). Between the trimmed V and J ends, which lost 8 bases and 4 bases, there was a span of 17 bases. Per the germline V gene, CDR1 is MDHEN and CDR2 is SYDVKM. The CDR3 has 14 amino acids. The CDR3 region is CASRWTAIPTEAFF. The CDR3 bases are TGTGCCAGCCGTTGGACAGCCATCCCCACTGAAGCTTTCTTT.

V usage is TRBV5-1 and J usage is TRBJ2-5, with 8 bases lining up with TRBD1. There are 15 residues in the CDR3. Germline trimming cut 3 bases from V and 5 bases from J; bases unmatched to any gene: 9. CDR1 is SGHRS, CDR2 YFSETQ, per germline. The CDR3, as DNA: TGCGCCAGCAGCTCGGGACAGGCCCTGACGGAGACCCAGTACTTC. Translating it yields CASSSGQALTETQYF.

The CDR3 loop reads CASSFGTSGTNEQFF. DNA for the CDR3: TGTGCCAGCAGTTTCGGGACTAGCGGGACCAATGAGCAGTTCTTC. The chain is built from TRBV27 and TRBJ2-1, with 13 bases aligning to TRBD2. V lost 3 bases and J lost 6; bases outside the gene matches: 2. CDR3 length: 15 amino acids. Germline CDR1 MNHEY, CDR2 SMNVEV (reference sequence).

This rearrangement joins TRBV7-9 to TRBJ2-1; 10 bases line up with TRBD2. This CDR3 is built from 17 residues. The germline gives CDR1 SEHNR, CDR2 FQNEAQ (reference sequence). Losses at the gene ends were 4 bases for V and 8 bases for J; bases not matched to a gene: 14. The CDR3 reads CASSWASGSHFSDEQFF. The CDR3, as DNA: TGTGCCAGCAGCTGGGCTAGCGGGAGCCATTTTAGCGATGAGCAGTTCTTC.

The chain's CDR3 is CASRARTGENKKYF. In DNA form, the CDR3 reads TGTGCCAGCAGGGCGAGGACAGGGGAAAATAAGAAGTACTTC. This rearrangement joins TRBV14 to TRBJ2-7; 9 bases align to TRBD1. The CDR3 has 14 residues. The V gene end was trimmed by 6 bases and the J gene end by 11 bases; junction bases not matched to a gene: 14. Germline V gene lookup returns CDR1 SGHDN and CDR2 FVKESK.

The chain links TRBV7-9 to TRBJ2-5; 8 bases match TRBD2. The junction had 9 bases not matched to a gene; V was cut back by 4 bases and J by 5 bases. CDR3 size: 15 residues. In germline, CDR1 is SEHNR, CDR2 FQNEAQ (reference sequence). The CDR3 sequence: CASSSPGLGVETQYF. CDR3 DNA: TGTGCCAGCAGCTCTCCGGGACTAGGGGTGGAGACCCAGTACTTC.

This chain links TRBV27 with TRBJ2-3; 7 positions match TRBD2. The ends lost 6 bases at V and 1 base at J; junction bases unmatched: 7. Germline values: CDR1 MNHEY, CDR2 SMNVEV (reference sequence). This CDR3 contains 15 residues. In DNA form, the CDR3 reads TGTGCCAGCAGGCTCCTAGCGGCGCGCACAGATACGCAGTATTTT. Protein: CASRLLAARTDTQYF.

The rearrangement joins TRBV5-1 to TRBJ2-1, with 10 bases lining up with TRBD2. V dropped 6 bases and J dropped 9; count of bases not matched to a gene: 12. This CDR3 has 15 residues. Per the germline V gene, CDR1 is SGHRS and CDR2 is YFSETQ. For the CDR3, the DNA is TGCGCCAGCACCGCACGGGGGACTAGCGACAGTGAGCAGTTCTTC. It is translated as CASTARGTSDSEQFF.

The chain carries TRBV28 and TRBJ1-2; weak D call: TRBD1 (6 bases). The CDR3 length is 14 residues. V lost 3 bases to trimming and J lost 0 bases, with 8 bases between them. Germline CDR1 MDHEN, CDR2 SYDVKM. The CDR3, as DNA: TGTGCCAGCAGTTTCGCAGGGGCTAACTATGGCTACACCTTC. This translates into CASSFAGANYGYTF.

This clone came up once. The rearrangement links TRBV4-2 to TRBJ2-3; 8 nucleotides line up with TRBD2. The CDR3 extends over 12 amino acids. The germline CDR1 and CDR2 sequences are LGHNA and YNFKEQ. Trimming cost V 1 base and J 9 bases; bases outside gene matches: 0. The CDR3 DNA reads TGTGCCAGCAGCCAAGGACTAGCGACGCAGTATTTT. This encodes CASSQGLATQYF.

V usage is TRBV5-1 and J usage is TRBJ2-3; TRBD2 matches at 15 bases. Trimming cost V 4 bases and J 0 bases; bases outside gene matches: 9. There are 19 residues in the CDR3. Germline CDR1 and CDR2: SGHRS and YFSETQ. The CDR3 region has the DNA TGCGCCAGCAGCCGCTGGACTAGCGGGAGGGCCCCTAGCACAGATACGCAGTATTTT. This encodes CASSRWTSGRAPSTDTQYF.

The gene calls are TRBV5-4 and TRBJ2-1; 13 positions match TRBD2. This CDR3 contains 19 residues. CDR1 and CDR2 (germline): SGHNT, YYREEE (reference sequence). With V trimmed by 2 bases and J by 3 bases, 11 bases remained unmatched. CDR3 DNA sequence: TGTGCCAGCAGCTTTCCGGGACTAGCGGGAAGAGGGGTCTACAATGAGCAGTTCTTC. Amino acids: CASSFPGLAGRGVYNEQFF.

The genes are TRBV11-2 and TRBJ2-1; no definite D call. The V end lost 1 base, the J end lost 2 bases, and 12 bases lay between the germline ends. Germline CDR1 SGHAT, CDR2 FQNNGV. The CDR3 has 16 amino acids. CDR3: CASSLARQTPYNEQFF. The CDR3 bases are TGTGCCAGCAGCTTAGCCCGACAAACCCCCTACAATGAGCAGTTCTTC.

This sequence joins TRBV6-1 and TRBJ2-1, with 10 bases aligning to TRBD2. Trimming at V came to 2 bases and at J to 7 bases, leaving 5 bases not matched to a gene. Germline CDR1 MNHNS, CDR2 SASEGT. CDR3 length equals 15 residues. This CDR3 is CASSESSGRLNEQFF. Written as DNA, the CDR3 is TGTGCCAGCAGTGAATCTAGCGGGAGATTGAATGAGCAGTTCTTC.

This clone was detected only once. The chain is built from TRBV4-1 and TRBJ2-7; D is possibly TRBD2 (5 bases). The germline V and J ends were trimmed by 1 base and 0 bases, with 7 bases remaining between them. The CDR3 is 14 amino acids. The germline gives CDR1 MGHRA, CDR2 YSYEKL. The CDR3 sequence is CASSQVGDSYEQYF. The CDR3 DNA is TGCGCCAGCAGCCAAGTCGGGGACTCCTACGAGCAGTACTTC.